A single sample gave rise to the 24 T cell receptor beta chains below, sequenced in a study of CD8 T cells in ankylosing spondylitis. In TCRdb, the 5' RACE reads were re-called with MiXCR into one record per CDR3 protein. Among more than 150,000 distinct CDR3 sequences listed, roughly 18% were seen once. The sequenced material came from blood, either unsorted or a sorted T cell fraction (not recorded which). The source of these receptors is a male donor aged 10-29 years with ankylosing spondylitis or in good health (not recorded which).

This clonotype was detected ten times or more. The chain links TRBV7-2 to TRBJ2-5, with D maybe TRBD2 (6 bases). Between the trimmed V and J ends, which lost 6 bases and 5 bases, there was a span of 13 bases. The length of the CDR3 is 13 residues. Germline CDR1 and CDR2: SGHTA and FQGNSA. CDR3 nucleotides: TGTGCCAGCAGGCCGACTAGTCTGGAGACCCAGTACTTC. Its protein is CASRPTSLETQYF.

In this sample, this clonotype turned up a few times. The chain joins TRBV6-1 to TRBJ2-1; tentatively, D is TRBD1 (5 bases). Trimming pared 7 bases from V and 7 bases from J, leaving 17 bases between. Germline loops: CDR1 MNHNS, CDR2 SASEGT. The CDR3 totals 14 residues. CDR3 sequence (DNA): TGTGCCAGCACCCAAAATTGGCAGGGTAATGAGCAGTTCTTC. Translated: CASTQNWQGNEQFF.

There are many counts of this clonotype. The rearrangement uses TRBV5-1 and TRBJ2-2; D ambiguous. CDR1 and CDR2 (germline): SGHRS, YFSETQ. The CDR3 loop spans 17 amino acids. The V gene lost 0 bases and the J gene lost 0 bases, with 12 bases spanning the gap. CDR3 loop: CASSLVQLASNTGELFF. Written as DNA, the CDR3 is TGCGCCAGCAGCTTGGTCCAGCTGGCATCGAACACCGGGGAGCTGTTTTTT.

V gene TRBV2 combines with J gene TRBJ2-7; weak D call: TRBD2 (6 bases). Germline loops: CDR1 SNHLY, CDR2 FYNNEI. There are 13 residues in the CDR3. The V and J ends lost 2 bases and 2 bases respectively, with 7 bases between them. CDR3 sequence: CASSELAPYEQYV. DNA for the CDR3: TGTGCCAGCAGTGAACTAGCGCCCTACGAGCAGTACGTC.

This clonotype was recorded many times. The rearrangement links TRBV25-1 to TRBJ2-1, with 7 bases fitting TRBD1. The junction had 8 bases not matched to a gene; V was cut back by 6 bases and J by 6 bases. This CDR3 spans 14 amino acids. The germline CDR1 and CDR2 sequences are MGHDK and SYGVNS. In DNA form, the CDR3 reads TGTGCCAGCAGCAATCCGGGACAGACCAATGAGCAGTTCTTC. Its protein product is CASSNPGQTNEQFF.

At least ten counts were recorded for this clonotype. The genes are TRBV24-1 and TRBJ2-3; D is uncertain. Germline V lookup: CDR1 KGHDR, CDR2 SFDVKD. The V and J ends lost 1 base and 4 bases respectively, with 8 bases between them. The CDR3 extends over 14 amino acids. The CDR3 DNA is TGTGCCACCAGTGATTTTAGAGGCGCAGATACGCAGTATTTT. Its translation is CATSDFRGADTQYF.

The chain recombines TRBV29-1 with TRBJ1-2, with D perhaps TRBD1 (6 bases). V was shortened by 4 bases and J by 7 bases, with 13 bases between the two germline ends. This CDR3 has 12 amino acids. CDR1 is SQVTM and CDR2 is ANQGSEA in the germline V gene. DNA for the CDR3: TGCAGCGTTGGTCGGACAGAGGCTGGCTACACCTTC. Its protein product is CSVGRTEAGYTF.

This clonotype has at least ten counts. The chain recombines TRBV3-1 with TRBJ2-1; 9 positions agree with TRBD1. Germline lookup yields CDR1 LGHDT and CDR2 YNNKEL (reference sequence). J was trimmed by 5 bases and V by 4 bases; bases with no gene match: 6. This CDR3 is 15 amino acids long. Here the CDR3 DNA reads TGTGCCAGCAGCCGATGGGACAGGGTTAACAATGAGCAGTTCTTC. Protein product: CASSRWDRVNNEQFF.

This clonotype was seen at least ten times. This chain uses TRBV10-3 with TRBJ2-3; 7 bases are shared with TRBD2. Germline V gives CDR1 ENHRY, CDR2 SYGVKD. With 4 bases clipped from V and 4 bases from J, the junction kept 11 bases outside the gene matches. This CDR3 spans 16 amino acids. CDR3 in DNA: TGTGCCATCAGTGCTCCTAGCGGAGAAGGGGCAGATACGCAGTATTTT. It translates to CAISAPSGEGADTQYF.

This chain links TRBV18 with TRBJ2-5, with 7 bases identical to TRBD2. The CDR3 has 14 residues. Per germline, CDR1 KGHSH and CDR2 LQKENI. The V and J ends lost 4 bases and 7 bases, in that order; junction bases with no gene match: 9. The CDR3 region has the DNA TGTGCCAGCTCACGTGCGGGAGATCAGGTGACCCAGTACTTC. Translated: CASSRAGDQVTQYF.

This clonotype was counted ten times or more. The V gene is TRBV20-1, the J gene TRBJ2-1; 7 bases fit TRBD2. The CDR3 length is 13 residues. Germline loops: CDR1 DFQATT, CDR2 SNEGSKA (reference sequence). As DNA, the CDR3 is TGCAGCGGGGCTAGCGGCTCCTACAATGAGCAGTTCTTC. Its translation is CSGASGSYNEQFF.

J is TRBJ2-5 and V is TRBV7-2; D ambiguous. The V end was cut by 5 bases, the J end by 6 bases, with 13 bases between. Germline V gives CDR1 SGHTA, CDR2 FQGNSA. This CDR3 contains 13 residues. The CDR3 loop is CASSPPPAKTQYF. In nucleotides, the CDR3 is TGTGCCAGCAGCCCCCCCCCCGCAAAGACCCAGTACTTC.

This clonotype was seen ten or more times. The chain links TRBV2 to TRBJ1-2; D gene ambiguous. Germline CDR1 SNHLY, CDR2 FYNNEI. V was pared by 2 bases and J by 0 bases, with 4 bases between. CDR3 length: 13 amino acids. CDR3 in amino acids: CASSEISNYGYTF. In DNA, the CDR3 is TGTGCCAGCAGTGAAATTTCTAACTATGGCTACACCTTC.

A remark on this clonotype: Given a much more abundant clone one base away, this may be a read error. The J gene is TRBJ1-2, the V gene TRBV29-1; D may be TRBD1 (5 bases). Per germline, CDR1 SQVTM and CDR2 ANQGSEA. CDR3 length: 13 amino acids. For the CDR3, the DNA is TGCAGCGTTGAAACACACTGGGGCTATGGCTACCCCTTC. Translating it yields CSVETHWGYGYPF. The full variable domain, with the rest looked up from reference TRBV29-1 and TRBJ1-2, is SAVISQKPSRDICQRGTSLTIQCQVDSQVTMMFWYRQQPGQSLTLIATANQGSEATYESGFVIDKFPISRPNLTFSTLTVSNMSPEDSSIYLCSVETHWGYGYPFGSGTRLTVV.

This clonotype has only one observation. This rearrangement joins TRBV19 to TRBJ2-1; 11 nucleotides agree with TRBD1. CDR1 is LNHDA and CDR2 is SQIVND in the germline V gene (reference sequence). The CDR3 runs 14 residues. Germline trimming cut 3 bases from V and 6 bases from J; bases unmatched to any gene: 1. The CDR3, as DNA: TGTGCCAGTAGTATCGGGACAGGGGGCAATGAGCAGTTCTTC. Protein product: CASSIGTGGNEQFF.

This clonotype came up many times. The chain is built from TRBV3-1 and TRBJ2-7, with 7 bases that match TRBD1. This CDR3 is built from 13 residues. Per germline, CDR1 LGHDT and CDR2 YNNKEL (reference sequence). The J segment lost 7 bases and the V segment lost 5 bases, leaving 8 bases of the junction unmatched. CDR3 in amino acids: CASSLGQAQEQYF. For the CDR3, the DNA is TGTGCCAGCAGCTTAGGACAGGCTCAGGAGCAGTACTTC.

This clonotype was seen a handful of times. This chain links TRBV24-1 with TRBJ2-3; TRBD2 might be the D (6 bases). The V gene's germline CDR1 is KGHDR and CDR2 SFDVKD. The CDR3 totals 15 residues. Trimming shortened V by 9 bases and J by 4 bases, and 19 bases separated the two germline ends. The CDR3 DNA sequence: TGTGCCACCGCGAGGGGAGGAGGGCCCGCAGATACGCAGTATTTT. This gives the protein CATARGGGPADTQYF.

This clonotype has a count of ten or more. As DNA, the CDR3 is TGTGCCAGCACCTTTAGCGGCACCGGGGAGCTGTTTTTT. It yields the protein CASTFSGTGELFF. This sequence joins TRBV7-9 and TRBJ2-2; weak D call: TRBD2 (6 bases). V lost 7 bases, J lost 4 bases, and 10 bases lay in between. The V gene's germline CDR1 is SEHNR and CDR2 FQNEAQ (reference sequence). The CDR3 is made up of 13 amino acids.

This clonotype came up many times. The chain carries TRBV5-1 and TRBJ1-2; TRBD1 is a possible D gene (5 bases). Trimming took off 4 bases at V and 3 bases at J, with 13 bases between the two ends. The CDR3 runs to 14 residues. Germline V gene sequence: CDR1 SGHRS, CDR2 YFSETQ. CDR3 sequence reads: CASSPAWGDYGYTF. The CDR3 region has the DNA TGCGCCAGCAGCCCGGCTTGGGGCGACTATGGCTACACCTTC.

This clonotype was recorded at least ten times. The chain recombines TRBV29-1 with TRBJ2-7; D may be TRBD1 (6 bases). CDR3 size: 13 residues. Trimming stripped 8 bases from V and 2 bases from J, with 16 bases between. In germline, CDR1 is SQVTM, CDR2 ANQGSEA. The CDR3 coding sequence is TGCAGCTTTCAGGAGCAGGGGACCTACGAGCAGTACTTC. Residues: CSFQEQGTYEQYF.

This clonotype was observed at least ten times. The rearrangement joins TRBV28 to TRBJ2-1; tentative D call: TRBD2 (5 bases). Germline CDR1 and CDR2: MDHEN and SYDVKM. Between the trimmed V and J ends, which lost 2 bases and 13 bases, there was a span of 18 bases. This CDR3 is built from 14 residues. Here the CDR3 reads CASSLGGSERTQFF. The CDR3 nucleotides read TGTGCCAGCAGTTTAGGAGGCAGCGAAAGAACTCAGTTCTTC.

In this sample, this clonotype turned up many times. The chain joins TRBV19 to TRBJ2-1; possible D gene TRBD2, 5 bases. The CDR3 is 14 residues long. Germline-derived CDR1 and CDR2 are LNHDA and SQIVND (reference sequence). The germline V and J ends were trimmed by 6 bases and 4 bases, with 13 bases remaining between them. The CDR3 here is CASRFAGEYNEQFF. CDR3 in DNA: TGTGCCAGTAGATTCGCGGGCGAGTACAATGAGCAGTTCTTC.

The sample holds a few counts of this clonotype. The chain recombines TRBV6-1 with TRBJ1-5; maybe TRBD1 (6 bases). Trimming pared 10 bases from V and 4 bases from J, leaving 17 bases between. CDR1 is MNHNS, CDR2 SASEGT, per germline. The CDR3 is 14 residues long. The CDR3 protein is CATNGGGNNQPQHF. CDR3 DNA: TGTGCCACAAACGGGGGGGGCAATAATCAGCCCCAGCATTTT.

J is TRBJ1-1 and V is TRBV19, with 7 positions matching TRBD1. The CDR3 is 14 residues long. In germline, CDR1 is LNHDA, CDR2 SQIVND (reference sequence). V shed 9 bases, J shed 1 base, and the junction held 8 bases outside the gene matches. CDR3: CASTRDSKNTEAFF. The CDR3 nucleotides read TGTGCCAGCACCCGGGACAGCAAGAACACTGAAGCTTTCTTT.